Below are 32 T cell receptor beta chains sequenced from a single sample in a study of T-cell reconstitution after alpha-beta-depleted transplantation in children. Preparation of the TCRbeta library was carried out with unique molecular identifiers. TCRdb itself ran the PCR reads through MiXCR, one entry per CDR3 protein. The data contain approximately 520,000 distinct CDR3 sequences, approximately 29% of them singletons. The sample was PBMCs from the stem cell graft donor, taken from the stem cell graft. The receptors derive from a human donor who donated a stem cell graft to a child with aplastic anemia.

This clonotype was found a few times. This chain uses TRBV6-2 or TRBV6-3 with TRBJ2-3, with 9 bases that match TRBD1. CDR1 and CDR2 from the germline V gene are MNHEY and SVGEGT. The CDR3 is made up of 19 amino acids. The trim removed 4 bases at V and 0 bases at J, leaving 14 bases unmatched. The CDR3 loop is CASSWAVGGQGPSTDTQYF. Here the CDR3 DNA reads TGTGCCAGCAGTTGGGCCGTTGGGGGACAGGGTCCCAGCACAGATACGCAGTATTTT.

This chain connects TRBV5-2 to TRBJ1-1. TRBV5-2 is marked as a pseudogene. The CDR3 spans 14 residues. CDR3 sequence: CASSLTGEGTEAFF. Here the CDR3 DNA reads TGTGCCAGCAGCTTGACAGGGGAGGGAACTGAAGCTTTCTTT.

This clonotype was counted ten times or more. This chain connects TRBV6-2 or TRBV6-3 to TRBJ2-7; possibly TRBD2 for D (6 bases). The CDR3 runs to 16 residues. Germline V gene lookup returns CDR1 MNHEY and CDR2 SVGEGT. Between the trimmed V and J ends, which lost 4 bases and 0 bases, there was a span of 16 bases. The CDR3 DNA is TGTGCCAGCAGTTTACCCGACTGGGGGGACTCCTACGAGCAGTACGTC. Amino acids: CASSLPDWGDSYEQYV.

The chain uses TRBV7-9 and TRBJ2-1; tentatively, D is TRBD2 (5 bases). V was clipped by 4 bases and J by 5 bases, with 21 bases between them. Germline V gene sequence: CDR1 SEHNR, CDR2 FQNEAQ (reference sequence). This CDR3 region has 17 residues. DNA of the CDR3: TGTGCCAGCAGCTGGTTTCTTACCGGACTTCTCAACAATGAGCAGTTCTTC. Translating gives CASSWFLTGLLNNEQFF.

CDR3 region: CASTPGTSGRGTGELFF. The CDR3, as DNA: TGTGCCAGCACACCCGGGACTAGCGGGAGGGGGACCGGGGAGCTGTTTTTT. V is TRBV12-3 or TRBV12-4 and J is TRBJ2-2, with 16 bases lining up with TRBD2. The trim removed 7 bases at V and 5 bases at J, leaving 7 bases unmatched. This CDR3 is built from 17 residues.

The rearrangement links TRBV5-6 to TRBJ2-3; TRBD1 is a possible D gene (6 bases). V was trimmed by 4 bases and J by 2 bases, leaving 17 bases between them. This CDR3 is built from 16 residues. Germline V lookup: CDR1 SGHDT, CDR2 YYEEEE. This chain's CDR3 is CASSRAPGANTDTQYF. The CDR3 coding sequence is TGTGCCAGCAGCAGGGCCCCAGGGGCCAACACAGATACGCAGTATTTT.

J is TRBJ2-7 and V is TRBV5-6, with TRBD1 matching 9 bases. Germline-derived CDR1 and CDR2 are SGHDT and YYEEEE. The CDR3 contains 15 residues. The ends lost 0 bases at V and 3 bases at J; junction bases unmatched: 4. CDR3 residues: CASSLVGQGIYEQYF. DNA for the CDR3: TGTGCCAGCAGCTTGGTGGGACAGGGAATCTACGAGCAGTACTTC.

This clonotype appeared a few times. V is TRBV6-1 and J is TRBJ2-6; 7 nucleotides match TRBD2. CDR3 size: 15 residues. CDR1 and CDR2 (germline): MNHNS, SASEGT. The junction had 4 bases not matched to a gene; V was cut back by 6 bases and J by 2 bases. This chain's CDR3 is CASRGGEAGANVLTF. CDR3 sequence (DNA): TGTGCCAGCAGGGGGGGGGAGGCTGGGGCCAACGTCCTGACTTTC.

A few counts support this clonotype. V usage is TRBV20-1 and J usage is TRBJ1-5; no definite D call. This CDR3 has 15 amino acids. Germline V gene sequence: CDR1 DFQATT, CDR2 SNEGSKA (reference sequence). The V end lost 3 bases, the J end lost 3 bases, and 15 bases lay between the germline ends. The CDR3, as DNA: TGCAGTGCTAGGGGAGGAGAGGCAAACAATCAGCCCCAGCATTTT. Residues: CSARGGEANNQPQHF.

The chain combines TRBV3-1 with TRBJ2-1; 13 nucleotides match TRBD2. The germline V gene has CDR1 LGHDT and CDR2 YNNKEL (reference sequence). V lost 5 bases to trimming and J lost 0 bases; unmatched junction nucleotides: 13. The CDR3 length is 20 residues. The CDR3 region has the DNA TGTGCCAGCAGCTCCCAAGTGGGGGGACTAGCGGGATACTCCTACAATGAGCAGTTCTTC. Translation gives CASSSQVGGLAGYSYNEQFF.

The gene calls are TRBV28 and TRBJ1-5; D gene ambiguous. CDR3 size: 16 residues. Deletions cut 1 base from V and 0 bases from J, with 10 bases between. Germline V gives CDR1 MDHEN, CDR2 SYDVKM. CDR3 nucleotide sequence: TGTGCCAGCAGTTTATTGTCGGTGAATAGCAATCAGCCCCAGCATTTT. It yields the protein CASSLLSVNSNQPQHF. Complete variable domain (other parts from reference TRBV28 and TRBJ1-5): DVKVTQSSRYLVKRTGEKVFLECVQDMDHENMFWYRQDPGLGLRLIYFSYDVKMKEKGDIPEGYSVSREKKERFSLILESASTNQTSMYLCASSLLSVNSNQPQHFGDGTRLSIL.

This clonotype was observed a few times. V and J are TRBV20-1 and TRBJ2-3; 8 positions match TRBD2. Trimming at V came to 6 bases and at J to 2 bases, leaving 10 bases not matched to a gene. In germline, CDR1 is DFQATT, CDR2 SNEGSKA (reference sequence). The length of the CDR3 is 15 residues. CDR3 protein: CSADAGGHSTDTQYF. In DNA form, the CDR3 reads TGCAGTGCGGATGCGGGAGGCCACTCCACAGATACGCAGTATTTT.

J is TRBJ2-3 and V is TRBV5-5; 10 bases are a match to TRBD2. This CDR3 spans 15 amino acids. J gave up 7 bases and V 4 bases, and 9 bases lay outside the gene matches. Germline lookup yields CDR1 SGHKS and CDR2 YYEKEE (reference sequence). DNA for the CDR3: TGTGCCAGCAGCGTCGGACTAGCGGAGCCTAATACGCAGTATTTT. Translating gives CASSVGLAEPNTQYF. Complete variable domain (other parts from reference TRBV5-5 and TRBJ2-3): DAGVTQSPTHLIKTRGQQVTLRCSPISGHKSVSWYQQVLGQGPQFIFQYYEKEERGRGNFPDRFSARQFPNYSSELNVNALLLGDSALYLCASSVGLAEPNTQYFGPGTRLTVL.

The V call is TRBV15, the J call TRBJ2-3; 10 positions match TRBD1. Trimming cost V 10 bases and J 2 bases; bases outside gene matches: 15. The length of the CDR3 is 17 residues. Germline CDR1 is LNHNV and CDR2 is YYDKDF (reference sequence). The CDR3 sequence: CAISPTGTGAPTDTQYF. The CDR3 bases are TGTGCCATCTCTCCGACCGGGACAGGGGCCCCCACAGATACGCAGTATTTT.

This clonotype was seen a few times. The chain links TRBV5-1 to TRBJ2-7; TRBD1 matches at 9 bases. Per germline, CDR1 SGHRS and CDR2 YFSETQ. The V gene end was trimmed by 4 bases and the J gene end by 6 bases; junction bases not matched to a gene: 2. The CDR3 has 12 residues. CDR3: CASSRGQGEQYF. As DNA, the CDR3 is TGCGCCAGCAGCCGGGGACAGGGCGAGCAGTACTTC.

This clonotype appeared a few times. The chain has TRBV9 and TRBJ2-1; 7 bases agree with TRBD2. There are 14 residues in the CDR3. With V trimmed by 0 bases and J by 5 bases, 2 bases remained unmatched. Germline CDR1 and CDR2: SGDLS and YYNGEE. CDR3: CASSVERGDNEQFF. The CDR3 DNA reads as TGTGCCAGCAGCGTAGAGCGGGGTGACAATGAGCAGTTCTTC.

The V call is TRBV10-3, the J call TRBJ2-1; 7 nucleotides align to TRBD2. The germline CDR1 and CDR2 sequences are ENHRY and SYGVKD. The CDR3 contains 15 residues. V lost 0 bases to trimming and J lost 7 bases; unmatched junction nucleotides: 6. Written as DNA, the CDR3 is TGTGCCATCAGTGAGTCGATGCGGGAGAGGAATGAGCAGTTCTTC. Its translation: CAISESMRERNEQFF.

This clonotype has a count of ten or more. The chain carries TRBV27 and TRBJ2-1; 8 nucleotides agree with TRBD1. Germline V gives CDR1 MNHEY, CDR2 SMNVEV (reference sequence). V dropped 8 bases and J dropped 2; count of bases not matched to a gene: 8. The CDR3 runs 15 residues. The CDR3 loop reads CASGSRTGTYNEQFF. The CDR3 nucleotides read TGTGCCAGCGGCTCGCGGACAGGGACCTACAATGAGCAGTTCTTC.

Note on this clonotype: Its ends do not fully match the called genes, so a read error is possible. The chain recombines TRBV7-2 with TRBJ2-1, with unresolved D. CDR3 length: 15 residues. The germline CDR1 and CDR2 sequences are SGHTA and FQGNSA. This CDR3 reads CASTLVWDSYNEQFF. CDR3 coding DNA: TGTGCCAGCACCTTAGTATGGGACTCCTACAATGAGCAGTTCTTC.

This chain connects TRBV20-1 to TRBJ2-1, with TRBD2 matching over 16 bases. With 5 bases clipped from V and 14 bases from J, the junction kept 6 bases outside the gene matches. Per germline, CDR1 DFQATT and CDR2 SNEGSKA (reference sequence). The CDR3 runs 13 residues. Here the CDR3 reads CSAPGLAGGPEFF. The CDR3 DNA follows: TGCAGTGCTCCGGGACTAGCGGGAGGGCCTGAGTTCTTC.

This clonotype was counted a few times. The chain links TRBV6-5 to TRBJ1-2, with 12 bases identical to TRBD1. Germline V CDR1 and CDR2: MNHEY, SVGAGI. CDR3 length: 17 residues. The junction had 7 bases not matched to a gene; V was cut back by 0 bases and J by 5 bases. The CDR3 region has the DNA TGTGCCAGCAGTTACTCGATGGGACAGGGGGCCGGATATGGCTACACCTTC. Residues: CASSYSMGQGAGYGYTF.

This chain connects TRBV11-2 to TRBJ1-5; no definite D call. The CDR3 contains 15 residues. V was pared by 0 bases and J by 6 bases, with 12 bases between. In germline, CDR1 is SGHAT, CDR2 FQNNGV. The CDR3 loop is CASSLDPGWGQPQHF. In DNA form, the CDR3 reads TGTGCCAGCAGCTTAGATCCAGGTTGGGGTCAGCCCCAGCATTTT. The full variable domain, in which reference TRBV11-2 and TRBJ1-5 provide the parts outside the CDR3, is EAGVAQSPRYKIIEKRQSVAFWCNPISGHATLYWYQQILGQGPKLLIQFQNNGVVDDSQLPKDRFSAERLKGVDSTLKIQPAKLEDSAVYLCASSLDPGWGQPQHFGDGTRLSIL.

The rearrangement joins TRBV20-1 to TRBJ1-1; D might be TRBD1 (5 bases). The germline V gene has CDR1 DFQATT and CDR2 SNEGSKA (reference sequence). Trimming cost V 0 bases and J 1 base, with 21 bases left between them. This CDR3 is 18 amino acids long. Here the CDR3 reads CSARDPNFVRRANTEAFF. The CDR3 bases are TGCAGTGCTAGAGATCCAAACTTCGTGCGCAGGGCGAACACTGAAGCTTTCTTT.

This chain connects TRBV5-1 to TRBJ1-2; 9 nucleotides line up with TRBD1. CDR1 and CDR2 (germline): SGHRS, YFSETQ. The CDR3 sequence is 15 residues long. Trimming at V came to 5 bases and at J to 6 bases, leaving 11 bases not matched to a gene. CDR3 protein: CASRSTTTGGNGYTF. The CDR3, as DNA: TGCGCCAGCAGGTCGACCACAACAGGGGGCAATGGCTACACCTTC.

Ten or more counts support this clonotype. The chain employs TRBV20-1 and TRBJ2-1; TRBD2 matches at 9 bases. Germline V gives CDR1 DFQATT, CDR2 SNEGSKA (reference sequence). The V and J ends lost 0 bases and 4 bases, in that order; junction bases with no gene match: 7. This CDR3 has 16 residues. The CDR3 spells CSARDPASGEYNEQFF. Here the CDR3 DNA reads TGCAGTGCTAGAGATCCCGCTAGCGGGGAGTACAATGAGCAGTTCTTC.

This clonotype was seen many times. J is TRBJ1-4 and V is TRBV25-1; 7 bases fit TRBD1. The germline V gene encodes CDR1 MGHDK and CDR2 SYGVNS. This CDR3 spans 14 amino acids. The J segment lost 3 bases and the V segment lost 4 bases, leaving 2 bases of the junction unmatched. The CDR3 sequence: CASSGGGANEKLFF. CDR3 in DNA: TGTGCCAGCAGTGGAGGGGGCGCTAATGAAAAACTGTTTTTT.

V gene TRBV20-1 combines with J gene TRBJ1-5, with D possibly TRBD1 on 5 matching bases. Trimming took off 5 bases at V and 0 bases at J, with 14 bases between the two ends. The CDR3 covers 15 residues. Looked up from germline, CDR1 is DFQATT and CDR2 is SNEGSKA (reference sequence). CDR3 sequence: CSAPWAGNSNQPQHF. The DNA for the CDR3 is TGCAGTGCTCCCTGGGCAGGGAATAGCAATCAGCCCCAGCATTTT.

This clonotype was picked up many times. The chain is built from TRBV5-5 and TRBJ1-2; D gene uncertain. From germline, CDR1 is SGHKS and CDR2 YYEKEE (reference sequence). V lost 1 base and J 7 bases, leaving 20 bases between the germline ends. This CDR3 comprises 16 residues. This CDR3 reads CASSLQSEPVLSGYTF. CDR3 DNA: TGTGCCAGCAGCTTGCAATCCGAACCGGTCTTATCTGGCTACACCTTC.

This clonotype was counted ten times or more. The gene calls are TRBV20-1 and TRBJ1-1; 7 nucleotides match TRBD1. This CDR3 is 12 amino acids long. CDR1 is DFQATT, CDR2 SNEGSKA, per germline (reference sequence). J was trimmed by 7 bases and V by 4 bases; bases with no gene match: 6. CDR3: CSANPDRYEAFF. As DNA, the CDR3 is TGCAGTGCTAACCCGGACAGGTATGAAGCTTTCTTT.

The rearrangement joins TRBV7-9 to TRBJ2-5; unclear D gene. The CDR3 spans 15 residues. The germline V and J ends were trimmed by 1 base and 5 bases, with 14 bases remaining between them. The germline V gene has CDR1 SEHNR and CDR2 FQNEAQ (reference sequence). CDR3 in amino acids: CASSLGQTTWETQYF. The DNA of the CDR3 is TGTGCCAGCAGCTTAGGGCAGACCACGTGGGAGACCCAGTACTTC.

This clonotype has a handful of counts. The chain couples TRBV12-3 or TRBV12-4 to TRBJ2-2; D perhaps matches TRBD1 (6 bases). This CDR3 is 12 amino acids long. Trimming removed 11 bases from V and 8 bases from J, with 15 bases in between. In nucleotides, the CDR3 is TGTGCCTGTCTCTGGGGGCGAGGGGAGCTGTTTTTT. Protein sequence: CACLWGRGELFF.

This clonotype has a handful of counts. The chain links TRBV12-3 or TRBV12-4 to TRBJ1-1; D is possibly TRBD1 (6 bases). The CDR3 covers 15 residues. V was cut by 5 bases and J by 1 base, with 14 bases left in between. CDR3 region: CASSKTGRANTEAFF. Here the CDR3 DNA reads TGTGCCAGCAGTAAAACAGGGAGGGCGAACACTGAAGCTTTCTTT.